This is a list of T cell receptor beta chains from one sample in a study of spatial heterogeneity in lung cancer. TCRdb passed the 5' RACE reads through MiXCR, listing each CDR3 protein once. The repertoire includes some 100,000 distinct CDR3 sequences, over 8.5% of them detected once, and 6.9% sits in the top ten. Sequenced material: PBMCs, taken at surgery. Every receptor here comes from a male donor with early-stage non-small cell lung cancer. The conserved cysteine and the conserved F or W are not part of the CDR3 here. The order of the fields is D gene, V gene, J gene, CDR3 protein. A D gene is named only where the DNA matches it firmly.

d_gene: .; v_gene: TRBV29-1; j_gene: TRBJ1-2; CDR3aa: SVEFLGRGYGYT
d_gene: .; v_gene: TRBV3-1; j_gene: TRBJ2-2; CDR3aa: ASSRAATGELF
d_gene: TRBD1; v_gene: TRBV29-1; j_gene: TRBJ2-7; CDR3aa: SVGTDRGRNEQY
d_gene: .; v_gene: TRBV24-1; j_gene: TRBJ2-3; CDR3aa: ATSPREGYTDTQY
d_gene: .; v_gene: TRBV15; j_gene: TRBJ2-1; CDR3aa: ATSLSWPPEQF
d_gene: .; v_gene: TRBV9; j_gene: TRBJ2-1; CDR3aa: ASSVRQDTNEQF
d_gene: .; v_gene: TRBV20-1; j_gene: TRBJ2-5; CDR3aa: SARVVPGETQY
d_gene: TRBD2; v_gene: TRBV3-1; j_gene: TRBJ2-7; CDR3aa: ASSQDWASGGIQY
d_gene: .; v_gene: TRBV20-1; j_gene: TRBJ2-3; CDR3aa: SARGESTDTQY
d_gene: TRBD2; v_gene: TRBV24-1; j_gene: TRBJ2-3; CDR3aa: ATSDSRGEFTDTQY
d_gene: .; v_gene: TRBV29-1; j_gene: TRBJ2-1; CDR3aa: SVDSYNEQF
d_gene: TRBD1; v_gene: TRBV27; j_gene: TRBJ1-1; CDR3aa: ASSTGTAYTEAF
d_gene: TRBD1; v_gene: TRBV29-1; j_gene: TRBJ1-3; CDR3aa: SVEGEQGASGNTIY
d_gene: .; v_gene: TRBV9; j_gene: TRBJ1-1; CDR3aa: ASSVEGGNTEAF
d_gene: TRBD2; v_gene: TRBV5-1; j_gene: TRBJ2-1; CDR3aa: ASRPLAGASEQF
d_gene: .; v_gene: TRBV12-3/TRBV12-4; j_gene: TRBJ1-2; CDR3aa: ASSFGKNYGYT